A selection of T cell receptor beta chains follows, all from one sample in a study of CD8 T cells in ankylosing spondylitis. TCRdb processed the 5' RACE reads anew with MiXCR; each CDR3 protein has one entry. The repertoire includes around 770,000 distinct CDR3 sequences, 12% of them detected once, and approximately 0.5% sits in the top ten. The sample consisted of blood, either unsorted or a sorted T cell fraction (not recorded which). The origin of the receptors is a male donor with ankylosing spondylitis. CDR3s include the opening cysteine and the closing phenylalanine or tryptophan. Each record gives: D gene, V gene, J gene, clone size, CDR3 DNA, CDR3 protein. D genes are given only for firm matches. Clone size is given for some rows only: seen once, a few or many times, or a class if the clone is expanded.

-	TRBV29-1	TRBJ1-1	few	TGCAGCGTTGAAGGTGGATTTTTAGGGGGGACTGAAGCTTTCTTT	CSVEGGFLGGTEAFF
TRBD1	TRBV7-3	TRBJ1-6	few	TGTGCCAGCAGCTTGCTGGGACAGGGATATTCACCCCTCCACTTT	CASSLLGQGYSPLHF
-	TRBV20-1	TRBJ1-1	-	TGCAGTGCTAGTGCCGACACGAACACTGAAGCTTTCTTT	CSASADTNTEAFF
-	TRBV7-9	TRBJ2-3	many	TGTGCCAGCAGCTCCCTAGGCGGGGCTGGGGCAGATACGCAGTATTTT	CASSSLGGAGADTQYF
TRBD1	TRBV7-9	TRBJ1-2	-	TGTGCCAGCAGCGCTCGGGACAGCTATGGCTACACCTTC	CASSARDSYGYTF
TRBD2	TRBV6-2/TRBV6-3	TRBJ2-1	-	TGTGCCAGCAGTTACTCAACCGGGACTAGCGGGGGGTCCTACAATGAGCAGTTCTTC	CASSYSTGTSGGSYNEQFF
TRBD1	TRBV4-1	TRBJ2-7	many	TGCGCCAGCAGCCATCCGGGACAGGGAGCCTACGAGCAGTACTTC	CASSHPGQGAYEQYF
-	TRBV6-1	TRBJ1-3	few	TGTGCCAGCAGTGAAGTACATCTCTCTGGAAACACCATATATTTT	CASSEVHLSGNTIYF
-	TRBV5-6	TRBJ1-1	few	TGTGCCAGCAGCTTGGTAGCAGGTAGAATTGAAGCTTTCTTT	CASSLVAGRIEAFF
-	TRBV29-1	TRBJ1-1	many	TGCAGCCTGCAGCCTTCAGGGTGGGGTGAAGCTTTCTTT	CSLQPSGWGEAFF
-	TRBV12-3/TRBV12-4	TRBJ1-1	many	TGTGCCAGCAGTTTTTCAGTGAACACTGAAGCTTTCTTT	CASSFSVNTEAFF
-	TRBV29-1	TRBJ2-3	-	TGCAGCGTTGAAGATGCCGACACCACAGATACGCGGTATTTT	CSVEDADTTDTRYF
TRBD1	TRBV6-2/TRBV6-3	TRBJ1-1	few	TGTGCCAGCAGGGACAGGGCAATGAACACTGAAGCTTTCTTT	CASRDRAMNTEAFF
TRBD1	TRBV9	TRBJ2-5	few	TGTGCCAGCAGCCACAACACAGGGGGCGTCGGAGAGACCCAGTACTTC	CASSHNTGGVGETQYF
TRBD2	TRBV5-1	TRBJ2-5	few	TGCGCCAGCAGCAACGGGGGGAGGAGGGAGACCCAGTACTTC	CASSNGGRRETQYF
TRBD2	TRBV5-1	TRBJ2-1	-	TGCGCCAGCAGCAAACTAGCGGGAGATCCCAATGAGCAGTTCTTC	CASSKLAGDPNEQFF
TRBD2	TRBV5-5	TRBJ2-1	-	TGTGCCAGCAGCTCTGGACTAGCGGACAAATACAATGAGCAGTTCTTC	CASSSGLADKYNEQFF
-	TRBV20-1	TRBJ2-5	few	TGCAGTGCTAGAGATCACGGTAGAGTGGAGACCCAGTACTTC	CSARDHGRVETQYF
-	TRBV20-1	TRBJ2-7	-	TGCAGTGCTGATGGGCCGGGTCGCTACGAGCAGTACTTC	CSADGPGRYEQYF
-	TRBV18	TRBJ1-1	-	TGTGCCAGCTCACCCGGGGGCAGCTTAATGAACACTGAAGCTTTCTTT	CASSPGGSLMNTEAFF
-	TRBV29-1	TRBJ2-1	many	TGCAGCGTTGCTAGCGTTGGTGAGCAGTTCTTC	CSVASVGEQFF
-	TRBV18	TRBJ2-3	-	TGTGCCAGCTCACAAGGATCTTCAGATACGCAGTATTTT	CASSQGSSDTQYF